The next 17 T cell receptor beta chains were all read from a single sample in a study of cytomegalovirus exposure and HLA in healthy donors. With 60 Vbeta and 13 Jbeta primers, the PCR was carried out. Repertoires were generated with immunoSEQ multiplex PCR, while TCRdb's copy carries only in-frame clones and drops some. The table has roughly 130,000 clones, around 77% seen once. The source material was PBMCs. The receptor set was obtained from a young man in good health and CMV-seronegative.

J is TRBJ1-2 and V is TRBV7-6; D remains unclear. The CDR3 covers 14 residues. V was pared by 2 bases and J by 5 bases, with 12 bases between. Germline V CDR1 and CDR2: SGHVS, FNYEAQ. CDR3 loop: CASSLSGGFYGYTF. The CDR3 region has the DNA TGTGCCAGCAGCTTAAGTGGAGGTTTTTATGGCTACACCTTC.

The chain links TRBV7-8 to TRBJ2-2; a weak D match, TRBD2 (7 bases). Germline CDR1 and CDR2: SGHVS and FQNEAQ. The CDR3 is made up of 16 amino acids. V lost 7 bases and J 3 bases, leaving 18 bases between the germline ends. This CDR3 is CASTPSGGRYTGELFF. The CDR3 nucleotides read TGTGCCAGCACTCCTTCCGGGGGGCGCTACACCGGGGAGCTGTTTTTT.

This clone was counted between two and nine times. The genes are TRBV5-4 and TRBJ2-2; D is undetermined. The V end lost 4 bases, the J end lost 3 bases, and 10 bases lay between the germline ends. The V gene's germline CDR1 is SGHNT and CDR2 YYREEE (reference sequence). The CDR3 is 14 amino acids. CDR3 sequence reads: CASSTIRDTGELFF. The CDR3 nucleotides are TGTGCCAGCAGCACGATAAGAGACACCGGGGAGCTGTTTTTT.

The chain uses TRBV7-9 and TRBJ2-2; a possible D gene is TRBD2 (5 bases). The CDR3 is 13 residues long. V was trimmed by 8 bases and J by 4 bases, leaving 11 bases between them. CDR1 is SEHNR, CDR2 FQNEAQ, per germline (reference sequence). The CDR3 DNA reads TGTGCCAGCGTAGACTATAGCACCGGGGAGCTGTTTTTT. Protein: CASVDYSTGELFF.

The V gene is TRBV4-3, the J gene TRBJ2-7, with 12 bases fitting TRBD1. Per the germline V gene, CDR1 is LGHNA and CDR2 is YSLEER. The CDR3 loop spans 16 amino acids. Trimming removed 4 bases from V and 4 bases from J; junction bases left unmatched: 8. The chain's CDR3 is CASSLSTGQGAYEQYF. The CDR3 DNA reads TGCGCCAGCAGCCTATCGACGGGACAGGGGGCGTACGAGCAGTACTTC.

The rearrangement links TRBV29-1 to TRBJ2-1; D may be TRBD2 (5 bases). This CDR3 comprises 18 residues. V gave up 3 bases and J gave up 0 bases, with 21 bases separating them. Germline V lookup: CDR1 SQVTM, CDR2 ANQGSEA. CDR3 amino acids: CSVEGSSGDLYSYNEQFF. The CDR3, as DNA: TGCAGCGTTGAGGGCTCCAGCGGAGATTTATACTCCTACAATGAGCAGTTCTTC.

V and J are TRBV7-6 and TRBJ2-3; a possible D gene is TRBD1 (5 bases). The CDR3 spans 14 residues. The V gene's germline CDR1 is SGHVS and CDR2 FNYEAQ. V was trimmed by 4 bases and J by 2 bases, leaving 10 bases between them. The CDR3 DNA follows: TGTGCCAGCAGCTACGACAGATCCACAGATACGCAGTATTTT. It specifies CASSYDRSTDTQYF. Looking up the rest from reference TRBV7-6 and TRBJ2-3 gives the full variable domain: GAGVSQSPRYKVTKRGQDVALRCDPISGHVSLYWYRQALGQGPEFLTYFNYEAQQDKSGLPNDRFSAERPEGSISTLTIQRTEQRDSAMYRCASSYDRSTDTQYFGPGTRLTVL.

This clone was seen a single time. CDR3 sequence: CASGGGFNQPQHF. The CDR3, as DNA: TGTGCCAGCGGGGGGGGCTTCAATCAGCCCCAGCATTTT. The V and J genes are TRBV6-1 and TRBJ1-5, with D possibly being TRBD1 (6 bases). Germline V CDR1 and CDR2: MNHNS, SASEGT. There are 13 residues in the CDR3. Trimming took 8 bases from V and 3 from J, leaving 11 bases between them.

The chain carries TRBV19 and TRBJ2-7, with 9 bases matching TRBD2. After removal of 6 bases from V and 4 bases from J, the junction contained 13 bases not matched to a gene. CDR1 is LNHDA, CDR2 SQIVND, per germline (reference sequence). The CDR3 spans 16 residues. The CDR3 DNA follows: TGTGCCAGTAGCGCTAGCGGGGCTGACGGAGGGTACGAGCAGTACTTC. Translating gives CASSASGADGGYEQYF.

This rearrangement joins TRBV5-1 to TRBJ2-7; no firm D call. Trimming took 1 base from V and 1 from J, leaving 9 bases between them. The CDR3 length is 14 residues. Germline lookup yields CDR1 SGHRS and CDR2 YFSETQ. The CDR3 DNA sequence: TGCGCCAGCAGCTTGTACGCGGATTCCTACGAGCAGTACTTC. It encodes CASSLYADSYEQYF.

The CDR3 reads CASSSQENTEAFF. The DNA for the CDR3 is TGTGCCAGCAGCTCTCAGGAGAACACTGAAGCTTTCTTT. The V and J genes are TRBV7-9 and TRBJ1-1; D not resolved. Trimming cost V 4 bases and J 1 base, with 7 bases left between them. The CDR3 has 13 residues. The germline V gene has CDR1 SEHNR and CDR2 FQNEAQ (reference sequence).

The rearrangement uses TRBV4-1 and TRBJ2-5; 14 bases map to TRBD2. The V and J ends lost 5 bases and 9 bases, in that order; junction bases with no gene match: 2. The CDR3 runs 13 residues. Germline CDR1 and CDR2: MGHRA and YSYEKL. The chain's CDR3 is CASSATSGRAQYF. The DNA of the CDR3 is TGCGCCAGCAGCGCGACTAGCGGGAGGGCCCAGTACTTC.

The chain recombines TRBV6-4 with TRBJ2-5, with D maybe TRBD1 (6 bases). Germline lookup yields CDR1 MRHNA and CDR2 SNTAGT. V shed 7 bases and J shed 1 base, with 13 bases lying between them. The CDR3 totals 14 residues. CDR3: CASNGQRFQETQYF. Written as DNA, the CDR3 is TGTGCCAGCAACGGACAGCGATTCCAAGAGACCCAGTACTTC.

The chain recombines TRBV10-2 with TRBJ1-5, with D possibly being TRBD1 (6 bases). CDR1 WSHSY and CDR2 SAAADI come from the germline V gene. The CDR3 length is 14 residues. V gave up 6 bases and J gave up 4 bases, with 13 bases separating them. Here the CDR3 reads CASSDNRVNQPQHF. The DNA for the CDR3 is TGCGCCAGCAGCGACAACAGGGTTAATCAGCCCCAGCATTTT.

A few counts support this clone. V and J are TRBV4-2 and TRBJ2-7; D uncertain. CDR1 is LGHNA and CDR2 is YNFKEQ in the germline V gene. The V end lost 0 bases, the J end lost 4 bases, and 22 bases lay between the germline ends. The CDR3 contains 18 residues. CDR3 sequence (DNA): TGTGCCAGCAGCCAAGAGGCTATTCGACAATTCTCCATATACGAGCAGTACTTC. Translating it yields CASSQEAIRQFSIYEQYF.

V is TRBV7-8 and J is TRBJ2-7; 9 bases are shared with TRBD1. V lost 2 bases to trimming and J lost 4 bases; unmatched junction nucleotides: 9. The CDR3 length is 16 residues. Germline V CDR1 and CDR2: SGHVS, FQNEAQ. The CDR3 here is CASSLLPGQGKYEQYF. The DNA of the CDR3 is TGTGCCAGCAGCTTATTACCCGGACAGGGGAAATACGAGCAGTACTTC.

The genes are TRBV5-1 and TRBJ2-2; TRBD1 matches 12 bases. V shed 4 bases, J shed 3 bases, and the junction held 7 bases outside the gene matches. The CDR3 is 17 amino acids. CDR1 is SGHRS and CDR2 is YFSETQ in the germline V gene. CDR3 sequence: CASSRDRGRVDTGELFF. Here the CDR3 DNA reads TGCGCCAGCAGCCGGGACAGGGGGCGAGTCGACACCGGGGAGCTGTTTTTT.